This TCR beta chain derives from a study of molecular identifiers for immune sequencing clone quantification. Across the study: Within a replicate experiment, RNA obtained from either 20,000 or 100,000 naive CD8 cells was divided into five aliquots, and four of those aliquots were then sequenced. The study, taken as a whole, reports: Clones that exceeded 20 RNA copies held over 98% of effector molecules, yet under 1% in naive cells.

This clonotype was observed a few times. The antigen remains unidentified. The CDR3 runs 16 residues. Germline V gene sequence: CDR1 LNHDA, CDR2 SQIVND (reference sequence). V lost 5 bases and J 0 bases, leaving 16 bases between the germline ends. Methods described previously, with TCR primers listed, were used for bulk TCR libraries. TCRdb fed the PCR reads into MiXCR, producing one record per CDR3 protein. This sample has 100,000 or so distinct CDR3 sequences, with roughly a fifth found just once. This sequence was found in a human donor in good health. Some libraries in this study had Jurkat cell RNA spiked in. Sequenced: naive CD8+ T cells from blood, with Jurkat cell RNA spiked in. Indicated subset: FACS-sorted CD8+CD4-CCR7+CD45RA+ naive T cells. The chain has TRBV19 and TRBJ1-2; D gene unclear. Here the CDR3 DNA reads TGTGCCAGTAGTGTCGTACCGACCCCCTCTAACTATGGCTACACCTTC. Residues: CASSVVPTPSNYGYTF.